The sequence of this T cell receptor (beta chain) was determined in a study of cytomegalovirus exposure and HLA in healthy donors (dated by TCRdb to 2016 to 2017). At the level of the whole study: An earlier analysis of under 600 of the donors reported more than 250 Gb of sequence data and 117 million unique TCR beta sequences from 150 million to 200 million T cells. HLA typing covered class I and class II loci at four-digit resolution. Donor age, sex, ethnicity and CMV serostatus were collected together with the repertoire data. To predict cytomegalovirus infection status, the study brought together high-throughput TCR immunosequencing, statistical association of individual TCRs with disease status, and machine learning. The later analysis used no new phenotypic data to find candidate immune exposures, relying instead on TCR beta sequences and their occurrence across donors. To study patterns of TCR occurrence, a later analysis re-analyzed previously published TCR beta repertoires from 650 to 750 donors and added high-resolution HLA genotyping. The T cell repertoires of 670 or so subjects were profiled by immunosequencing and related to cytomegalovirus serostatus. All discovery cohort repertoires had been generated on a single sequencing platform. A separate validation cohort of about 110 different subjects was used in addition to the roughly 720-subject first cohort. The aim of the study was to test whether cataloging public T cell receptors could identify signatures of past pathogen exposure. To decide whether each TCR beta V gene segment behaved as functional or pseudogenic, an earlier analysis of fewer than 750 of the donors relied on high-throughput TCR beta sequencing. Five DR-DQ haplotypes were handled as single units for association and clustering because linkage in the cohort was strong. Of the roughly 400 genotyped donors, 65% to 90% fell in the genetic ancestry cluster associated with self-reported Caucasian donors. Typing coverage varied by locus: roughly 620-630 donors for A, B, C, DRB1 and DQB1; roughly 520 for DQA1; 606 for DPA1; approximately 470 for DPB1. On average, around 240,000 unique TCR beta nucleotide sequences were sequenced per donor among about 400 genotyped donors of the cohort, with about 19% of those sequences being non-productive. An early release that covered about 600 HLA-typed donors contained approximately 290 gigabases of sequencing data and 70 million to 100 million unique TCR sequences. A later genetic analysis took genome-wide SNP genotypes for about three fifths of the roughly 700 donors and used that subset as a discovery cohort.

This clone turned up a few times. The specificity of this receptor is unknown. Base qualities were left out, and no much larger clone turns up one base away. Library generation was performed with the immunoSEQ multiplex PCR assay. A mixture of 60 forward primers for TCR Vbeta segments and 13 reverse primers for TCR Jbeta segments was used in the multiplex PCR. The CDR3 region of rearranged TCR beta genes was amplified from genomic DNA by a multiplex PCR assay. On the Illumina HiSeq System, the amplified TCR beta libraries were sequenced as 87-base-pair reads. As for how the authors treated the data: Across the 670 or so repertoires, a later analysis counted some 81 million unique TCR beta chains, roughly 11 million of which were shared by at least two donors. Raw reads were error-corrected and collapsed into unique sequences by a nearest-neighbor algorithm in which closely related sequences were merged to remove PCR and sequencing errors. V, D and J gene segments were assigned by aligning CDR3 sequences to IMGT reference sequences. Each retained sequence needed at least a six-nucleotide match to both a V gene segment and a J gene segment. Rearrangements were called productive when the CDR3 lacked stop codons and stayed in frame with V and J; all others were non-productive. CDR3 was defined according to IMGT convention as the region running from the second conserved V-encoded cysteine to the conserved J-encoded phenylalanine. The earlier analysis of a few hundred of the donors excluded any sequence lacking an unambiguous match to a single V gene segment. In an earlier analysis of around 590 of the donors, a V segment was called functional when productive rearrangements were above 56.7%, and segregating when the standard deviation between donors exceeded 5%. To diagnose cytomegalovirus status from the catalog of TCR beta chain sequences, a statistical classification framework was built. In a later analysis, TCR nucleotide sequences were compared against IMGT/GENE-DB human TR gene sequences so that V and J genes could be assigned. In a later analysis, CDR3 sequences and most-parsimonious VDJ recombination scenarios were assigned using the TCRdist pipeline. A later analysis defined each TCR beta chain by its CDR3 amino acid sequence plus V-gene family, and excluded reads lacking a unique V-gene family. In a later analysis, approximately 590 highly shared, low-generation-probability nucleotide sequences were removed to address suspected cross-contamination and a sequencing artifact. In a later analysis, a clonal expansion index for each public chain was calculated from normalized within-repertoire ranks of inferred template counts. In a later analysis, generation probabilities were computed with a VDJ recombination model fitted to out-of-frame rearrangements, and the resulting probabilities were checked against IGoR. Hypergeometric tests were used in a later analysis to score TCR-TCR, TCR-HLA and TCR-CMV co-occurrence, with a repertoire-size bias correction applied to the TCR pairs. To estimate false discovery rates, a later analysis permuted the HLA or CMV assignments 20 times. A later analysis grouped co-occurring TCRs with DBSCAN, adding TCRdist sequence similarity when clustering within HLA-allele-positive subsets. Repertoires with fewer than 30,000 or more than 120,000 public chains, plus five repertoires with anomalous nucleotide sharing, were excluded from co-occurrence clustering. The table comes from immuneACCESS by way of TCRdb, which keeps in-frame sequences with V and J called. Part of the clones is missing from these tables; in studies checked, under half for an unresolved V gene and the rest for unknown reasons. V and J calls and clone size are those listed in that table; D and trimming were worked out from the DNA. This sample holds about 74,000 clones; approximately 70% were observed only once. Roughly 11% of the sample comes from the top ten.

A distance of 15 bases separates the germline ends of V and J, which lose 3 bases and 7 bases respectively. The CDR3, from cysteine to phenylalanine, totals 15 residues. The sequence is cut down to CDR3 DNA, 45 bases in frame from base 1. CDR1 and CDR2 are drawn from the germline V gene: MDHEN, SYDVKM. Points the paper makes about the study in general: Sequencing depth was assumed to be roughly uniform across donors in the presence/absence analyses, though that assumption may not hold. A later analysis found that TCR association rates varied across HLA loci, with DRB1 alleles showing the most associated TCRs and HLA-C alleles the fewest. In vitro tests confirmed that three of the cytomegalovirus-associated TCR beta chains recognize cytomegalovirus antigens. In a later analysis, some 18,000 TCR beta sequences were associated with specific HLA alleles at a false discovery rate of 0.05. A later genetic analysis associated a missense DCLRE1C variant with V-gene and J-gene trimming of TCR beta chains, and an independent cohort replicated the association. The authors suggested that the approach could potentially be extended to other disease states and immunological phenotypes. An earlier analysis of approximately 540 of the donors showed that most TCR beta V segments appeared in productive rearrangements either about 90% or about 30% of the time, which broadly matched IMGT annotations. The sequencing pipeline was judged likely to have produced a cluster of highly shared sequence variants as a technical artifact. A further reported finding was that TCR beta sequences accurately predicted the HLA-A and HLA-B alleles for most subjects in the first cohort. In the study, 164 TCR beta chains were listed as associated with cytomegalovirus. Compared with equally common non-associated chains, HLA-associated TCR beta chains in a later analysis were more clonally expanded and had lower generation probabilities. The earlier analysis of about 600 of the donors excluded some 15 rarely observed V segments, including chromosome 9 orphons, because counts were too low. Linkage disequilibrium might explain the correlated functional status among segregating V segments, but an unknown experimental factor could not be ruled out. Across donors, most TCR sequences were observed very rarely, whereas some public TCRs were present in many individuals. Cytomegalovirus status was reported to be diagnosed by the classifier with high specificity and sensitivity in both the original and validation cohorts. Because some donors lacked HLA typing at each locus, the association tests relied only on the typed subset. The only immune exposure information available for the cohort was CMV serostatus. In this cohort, only TCR beta chains were sequenced, and detectable features were limited by the absence of alpha or paired-chain data. According to a later genetic analysis, donors in an Asian-associated ancestry cluster had fewer N-insertions in productive TCRs than the approximately 670-donor mean. Assigning TCR associations to individual alleles was difficult when HLA alleles, especially DR and DQ, strongly co-occurred. In a later analysis, several top co-occurrence clusters were reported to appear linked to parvovirus B19, influenza, CMV and Epstein-Barr virus. According to a later analysis, most CMV-associated TCR beta chains appeared to be HLA-restricted, and the HLA associations seemed to be driven largely by CMV exposure. Some IMGT-functional V segments, including TRBV6-2 and TRBV6-3, could not be told apart with the 87-base-pair reads, so those segments were excluded.

The cohort was made up of around 720 healthy bone marrow donors. At the time of sampling, every cohort member was nominally healthy, though immune exposures that went unrecorded were likely present. The donor was CMV seropositive and belonged to the group of some 290 seropositive cohort members. A peripheral blood sample was provided by each donor, and peripheral blood mononuclear cells were used for TCR beta sequencing. The Qiagen DNeasy Blood Extraction Kit was used to extract genomic DNA from the blood cell samples. The source of this sequence is a woman in her forties in good health and CMV-seropositive. The chain is assembled from TRBV28 and TRBJ1-4; the D gene is possibly TRBD1, with 6 bases matching. Sequenced: PBMCs. Here is the DNA: TGTGCCAGCAGTTTTCCGGGATCCAGGGGTGAAAAACTGTTTTTT. This encodes CASSFPGSRGEKLFF.